What follows are 20 T cell receptor beta chains derived from one specimen sequenced in a study of cytomegalovirus exposure and HLA in healthy donors. Using immunoSEQ multiplex PCR, the repertoire was profiled, and TCRdb retains in-frame clones only, with some absent. Of 240,000 or so clones listed, around 88% were seen once; the top ten hold 1% to 1.5%. The sequenced sample was PBMCs. All receptors derive from a woman in her twenties or thirties in good health and CMV-seropositive.

The CDR3 here is CASNMLRVSGDNEQFF. The CDR3 DNA sequence: TGTGCCAGCAACATGCTTAGGGTGAGCGGGGACAATGAGCAGTTCTTC. The gene calls are TRBV11-2 and TRBJ2-1; 7 nucleotides line up with TRBD2. The J segment lost 5 bases and the V segment lost 7 bases, leaving 14 bases of the junction unmatched. CDR1 is SGHAT and CDR2 is FQNNGV in the germline V gene. The CDR3 is made up of 16 amino acids.

The rearrangement uses TRBV5-1 and TRBJ1-2; D is ambiguous. Germline V lookup: CDR1 SGHRS, CDR2 YFSETQ. The CDR3 spans 14 residues. V lost 3 bases and J 6 bases, leaving 15 bases between the germline ends. The CDR3 region has the DNA TGCGCCAGCAGCTCGCTAGAGGGAGGCGATGGCTACACCTTC. Its protein is CASSSLEGGDGYTF.

The chain combines TRBV19 with TRBJ2-7; 7 bases fit TRBD1. Germline V gene data show CDR1 as LNHDA and CDR2 as SQIVND (reference sequence). The CDR3 length is 14 residues. V shed 1 base, J shed 3 bases, and the junction held 3 bases outside the gene matches. The CDR3 region is CASSIVSGGYEQYF. The DNA of the CDR3 is TGTGCCAGTAGTATAGTGTCAGGGGGCTACGAGCAGTACTTC.

The chain links TRBV13 to TRBJ2-3; the D gene is possibly TRBD2 (6 bases). With 4 bases removed from V and 2 bases from J, the gap between germline ends came to 19 bases. Germline CDR1 PRHDT, CDR2 FYEKMQ (reference sequence). CDR3 size: 17 residues. This chain's CDR3 is CASSSGTPPTYTDTQYF. The DNA of the CDR3 is TGTGCCAGCAGCTCCGGGACTCCCCCCACTTACACAGATACGCAGTATTTT.

The chain employs TRBV7-9 and TRBJ2-2, with D possibly matching TRBD2 (5 bases). CDR1 and CDR2 (germline): SEHNR, FQNEAQ (reference sequence). This CDR3 spans 13 amino acids. V shed 6 bases and J shed 3 bases, with 8 bases lying between them. CDR3 sequence reads: CASRWEYTGELFF. CDR3 DNA sequence: TGTGCCAGCAGGTGGGAGTACACCGGGGAGCTGTTTTTT.

The rearrangement joins TRBV5-4 to TRBJ2-7; 7 bases are shared with TRBD1. V shed 4 bases and J 5 bases; nucleotides not matched to a gene: 12. Per the germline V gene, CDR1 is SGHNT and CDR2 is YYREEE (reference sequence). This CDR3 has 15 amino acids. The DNA of the CDR3 is TGTGCCAGCAGCCACCGTGACGGGACAGACCACGAGCAGTACTTC. Translation: CASSHRDGTDHEQYF.

The chain joins TRBV27 to TRBJ2-3, with 9 bases lining up with TRBD2. The CDR3 runs to 17 residues. V shed 2 bases and J 2 bases; nucleotides not matched to a gene: 8. From germline, CDR1 is MNHEY and CDR2 SMNVEV (reference sequence). CDR3 sequence reads: CASSLAGGTGFTDTQYF. Here the CDR3 DNA reads TGTGCCAGCAGTTTAGCGGGAGGGACGGGTTTCACAGATACGCAGTATTTT.

This chain uses TRBV5-1 with TRBJ2-1; 9 nucleotides line up with TRBD2. The junction had 6 bases not matched to a gene; V was cut back by 8 bases and J by 3 bases. Per the germline V gene, CDR1 is SGHRS and CDR2 is YFSETQ. This CDR3 is built from 14 residues. CDR3 nucleotide sequence: TGCGCCAGTGGGGCGGGAGGGGACTACAATGAGCAGTTCTTC. Protein sequence: CASGAGGDYNEQFF.

The chain couples TRBV5-1 to TRBJ1-3; TRBD1 is a possible D gene (6 bases). The CDR3 spans 14 residues. Between the trimmed V and J ends, which lost 1 base and 4 bases, there was a span of 9 bases. CDR1 is SGHRS, CDR2 YFSETQ, per germline. The CDR3 spells CASSLLGGGNTIYF. The CDR3 region has the DNA TGCGCCAGCAGCTTGTTAGGGGGAGGAAACACCATATATTTT.

V gene TRBV4-1 combines with J gene TRBJ2-7, with 7 bases matching TRBD1. This CDR3 has 15 amino acids. Germline CDR1 reads MGHRA; CDR2 reads YSYEKL. J gave up 1 base and V 5 bases, and 8 bases lay outside the gene matches. In nucleotides, the CDR3 is TGCGCCAGCAGCTCCTCTACGGGACAGTCCTACGAGCAGTACTTC. Its translation: CASSSSTGQSYEQYF.

This chain uses TRBV10-3 with TRBJ2-3; TRBD2 aligns across 9 bases. CDR1 is ENHRY and CDR2 is SYGVKD in the germline V gene. J gave up 3 bases and V 4 bases, and 14 bases lay outside the gene matches. CDR3 length equals 18 residues. CDR3 sequence: CAISVRPIAGDSTDTQYF. The DNA for the CDR3 is TGTGCCATCAGTGTTCGCCCTATAGCGGGAGACTCGACAGATACGCAGTATTTT.

This chain uses TRBV30 with TRBJ2-7; TRBD2 agrees at 12 bases. CDR1 and CDR2 from the germline V gene are GTSNPN and SVGIG (reference sequence). V was pared by 2 bases and J by 4 bases, with 3 bases of the junction left unmatched. This CDR3 has 14 amino acids. The CDR3 DNA follows: TGTGCCTGGAGTCTAGCGGGAGGGGGGTACGAGCAGTACTTC. Encoded protein: CAWSLAGGGYEQYF.

The chain is built from TRBV5-1 and TRBJ1-1; maybe TRBD1 (6 bases). Trimming took 1 base from V and 7 from J, leaving 11 bases between them. The CDR3 spans 13 residues. Germline V lookup: CDR1 SGHRS, CDR2 YFSETQ. Here the CDR3 DNA reads TGCGCCAGCAGCTTGCGAGGGGGAGTTGAAGCTTTCTTT. Its translation is CASSLRGGVEAFF.

The chain uses TRBV29-1 and TRBJ2-1; D might be TRBD2 (6 bases). Germline-derived CDR1 and CDR2 are SQVTM and ANQGSEA. V lost 2 bases and J lost 2, with 13 bases in between. This CDR3 spans 15 amino acids. This chain's CDR3 is CSVEKGGKAYNEQFF. The CDR3 DNA sequence: TGCAGCGTTGAAAAAGGCGGGAAGGCCTACAATGAGCAGTTCTTC.

The chain couples TRBV18 to TRBJ1-2, with 8 bases aligning to TRBD1. The CDR3 totals 15 residues. Germline loops: CDR1 KGHSH, CDR2 LQKENI. Germline trimming cut 2 bases from V and 0 bases from J; bases unmatched to any gene: 2. The CDR3 here is CASSPDRGPNYGYTF. CDR3 sequence (DNA): TGTGCCAGCTCACCAGACAGGGGCCCTAACTATGGCTACACCTTC.

The chain employs TRBV25-1 and TRBJ2-7; perhaps TRBD2 as D (6 bases). CDR1 and CDR2 (germline): MGHDK, SYGVNS. The CDR3 contains 13 residues. The V gene lost 5 bases and the J gene lost 3 bases, with 11 bases spanning the gap. The CDR3 DNA sequence: TGTGCCAGCAGTTTAGGGACTTTCTACGAGCAGTACTTC. It encodes CASSLGTFYEQYF.

The chain joins TRBV10-3 to TRBJ1-2; a possible D gene is TRBD1 (5 bases). The CDR3 spans 13 residues. Germline V CDR1 and CDR2: ENHRY, SYGVKD. The V gene lost 0 bases and the J gene lost 5 bases, with 7 bases spanning the gap. The CDR3 here is CAISESGGYGYTF. The CDR3, as DNA: TGTGCCATCAGTGAGTCGGGGGGTTATGGCTACACCTTC.

The rearrangement joins TRBV5-4 to TRBJ2-5; TRBD2 matches 7 bases. V dropped 5 bases and J dropped 4; count of bases not matched to a gene: 8. CDR1 SGHNT and CDR2 YYREEE come from the germline V gene (reference sequence). The CDR3 sequence is 14 residues long. CDR3 in DNA: TGTGCCAGCAGGGGGGGGGACCTGGGAGAGACCCAGTACTTC. It is translated as CASRGGDLGETQYF.

This clone was counted a single time. This chain links TRBV5-1 with TRBJ2-1, with 7 bases that match TRBD2. Germline CDR1 SGHRS, CDR2 YFSETQ. The CDR3 length is 16 residues. Trimming took 3 bases from V and 0 from J; bases not matched to a gene: 6. Written as DNA, the CDR3 is TGCGCCAGCAGCTACTCTAGCGGTAGCTCCTACAATGAGCAGTTCTTC. Amino acid sequence: CASSYSSGSSYNEQFF.

V is TRBV11-2 and J is TRBJ1-1; the D gene is possibly TRBD1 (6 bases). Per the germline V gene, CDR1 is SGHAT and CDR2 is FQNNGV. Trimming left V 8 bases short and J 2 bases short, with 15 bases between. This CDR3 region has 14 residues. CDR3 loop: CASDHGQRNTEAFF. The CDR3 coding sequence is TGTGCCAGCGACCACGGACAGCGCAACACTGAAGCTTTCTTT.